The 20 T cell receptor beta chains below come from one sample, sequenced in a study of beta chain features in type 1 diabetes. Investigators reverse transcribed all isolated RNA, so they sequenced expressed TCRB transcripts. Produced via immunoSEQ multiplex PCR; TCRdb's table is partial and in-frame only. The sample includes nearly 350,000 clones, approximately 9.9% of them seen just once. These TCRs are of unknown antigen specificity. Study-wide results and limits: Within each of all four CD4+ subsets, Type 1 diabetes patients had TCRB CDR3s that were moderately but significantly shorter.

Sequences were obtained from central memory CD4+ T cells from blood. These receptors were obtained from a man aged 25-45 years with type 1 diabetes.

This clone was detected only a few times. The rearrangement joins TRBV28 to TRBJ1-4, with D possibly matching TRBD1 (5 bases). Deletions cut 5 bases from V and 8 bases from J, with 21 bases between. Germline V gives CDR1 MDHEN, CDR2 SYDVKM. This CDR3 comprises 16 residues. The CDR3 protein is CASSPPRGRENEKLFF. The CDR3 DNA sequence: TGTGCCAGCAGTCCCCCCCGCGGCAGGGAAAACGAAAAACTGTTTTTT.

This clone was counted a few times. This CDR3 is also generated by other DNA sequences in the sample. The chain is built from TRBV7-2 and TRBJ1-3; D uncertain. Germline assignment: CDR1 SGHTA and CDR2 FQGNSA. CDR3 length: 13 amino acids. Trimming left V 7 bases short and J 1 base short, with 8 bases between. CDR3 region: CASTGRSGNTIYF. CDR3 bases: TGTGCCAGCACAGGACGGTCTGGAAACACCATATATTTT.

The chain recombines TRBV4-3 with TRBJ1-2; 10 bases line up with TRBD1. The CDR3 is made up of 15 amino acids. CDR1 is LGHNA, CDR2 YSLEER, per germline. The V segment lost 2 bases and the J segment 4 bases; nucleotides outside the gene matches: 4. The CDR3 DNA reads TGCGCCAGCAGCCAACCGGGACAGGGGATCTATGGCTACACCTTC. Translated: CASSQPGQGIYGYTF.

This chain uses TRBV2 with TRBJ2-3; TRBD2 aligns across 7 bases. This CDR3 comprises 16 residues. J gave up 4 bases and V 2 bases, and 9 bases lay outside the gene matches. CDR1 and CDR2 (germline): SNHLY, FYNNEI. CDR3 region: CASSESGGGRADTQYF. CDR3 sequence (DNA): TGTGCCAGCAGTGAATCAGGCGGGGGTAGGGCAGATACGCAGTATTTT. Full variable domain (missing parts from reference TRBV2 and TRBJ2-3): EPEVTQTPSHQVTQMGQEVILRCVPISNHLYFYWYRQILGQKVEFLVSFYNNEISEKSEIFDDQFSVERPDGSNFTLKIRSTKLEDSAMYFCASSESGGGRADTQYFGPGTRLTVL.

The V call is TRBV7-9, the J call TRBJ2-2, with 9 bases fitting TRBD2. The V gene end was trimmed by 5 bases and the J gene end by 2 bases; junction bases not matched to a gene: 9. There are 17 residues in the CDR3. CDR1 and CDR2 (germline): SEHNR, FQNEAQ (reference sequence). The CDR3 nucleotides read TGTGCCAGCAGCCGCCCCGCTAGCGGGGCTAACACCGGGGAGCTGTTTTTT. It yields the protein CASSRPASGANTGELFF.

A few counts support this clone. V usage is TRBV5-4 and J usage is TRBJ2-5; tentatively, D is TRBD1 or TRBD2 (5 bases each). This CDR3 has 14 residues. Germline CDR1 reads SGHNT; CDR2 reads YYREEE (reference sequence). V shed 2 bases and J shed 3 bases, with 11 bases lying between them. CDR3 loop: CASSFGAREETQYF. The CDR3, as DNA: TGTGCCAGCAGCTTCGGGGCCAGGGAAGAGACCCAGTACTTC.

V gene TRBV29-1 combines with J gene TRBJ1-3; 9 bases map to TRBD1. Per germline, CDR1 SQVTM and CDR2 ANQGSEA. The CDR3 length is 14 residues. The V and J ends lost 6 bases and 3 bases, in that order; junction bases with no gene match: 6. DNA of the CDR3: TGCAGCGTGGATCTGGGACAGGGTGGAAACACCATATATTTT. It specifies CSVDLGQGGNTIYF. The full variable domain, completed using reference TRBV29-1 and TRBJ1-3, is SAVISQKPSRDICQRGTSLTIQCQVDSQVTMMFWYRQQPGQSLTLIATANQGSEATYESGFVIDKFPISRPNLTFSTLTVSNMSPEDSSIYLCSVDLGQGGNTIYFGEGSWLTVV.

This clone has at least ten counts. The V call is TRBV29-1, the J call TRBJ2-1, with TRBD2 as a possible D gene (8 bases). Trimming shortened V by 7 bases and J by 7 bases, and 14 bases separated the two germline ends. The CDR3 runs 12 residues. CDR1 SQVTM and CDR2 ANQGSEA come from the germline V gene. CDR3 nucleotides: TGCAGCGCCCGGGAGGGGGCGAATGAGCAGTTCTTC. This translates into CSAREGANEQFF.

V usage is TRBV6-5 and J usage is TRBJ2-4, with TRBD1 matching over 10 bases. Germline lookup yields CDR1 MNHEY and CDR2 SVGAGI. This CDR3 has 15 residues. V lost 5 bases, J lost 8 bases, and 9 bases stayed unmatched. CDR3 region: CASSPLRDRGHIQYF. The CDR3 nucleotides are TGTGCCAGCAGTCCCCTGAGGGACAGGGGTCACATTCAGTACTTC.

This clone was recorded many times. The rearrangement uses TRBV4-3 and TRBJ2-7, with D possibly matching TRBD1 (5 bases). Germline assignment: CDR1 LGHNA and CDR2 YSLEER. The V end was cut by 0 bases, the J end by 3 bases, with 9 bases between. CDR3 length: 14 residues. Here the CDR3 DNA reads TGCGCCAGCAGCCAAGAAGGCAGGGACTACGAGCAGTACTTC. As protein: CASSQEGRDYEQYF.

This clone was observed a handful of times. The genes are TRBV5-6 and TRBJ2-4, with D uncertain. The CDR3 has 17 amino acids. V was pared by 0 bases and J by 1 base, with 14 bases between. CDR1 and CDR2 (germline): SGHDT, YYEEEE. CDR3 DNA: TGTGCCAGCAGCTTGGCCCCCTGGGATCGCGCCAAAAACATTCAGTACTTC. It translates to CASSLAPWDRAKNIQYF. Filled out from reference TRBV5-6 and TRBJ2-4, the complete variable domain reads DAGVTQSPTHLIKTRGQQVTLRCSPKSGHDTVSWYQQALGQGPQFIFQYYEEEERQRGNFPDRFSGHQFPNYSSELNVNALLLGDSALYLCASSLAPWDRAKNIQYFGAGTRLSVL.

There are a few counts of this clone. The V gene is TRBV7-8, the J gene TRBJ2-7; D gene unclear. The V gene's germline CDR1 is SGHVS and CDR2 FQNEAQ. Deletions cut 4 bases from V and 5 bases from J, with 9 bases between. CDR3 size: 12 residues. CDR3 region: CASSSPWNEQYF. CDR3 DNA: TGTGCCAGCAGCTCCCCATGGAACGAGCAGTACTTC.

The chain employs TRBV2 and TRBJ2-2; 9 positions agree with TRBD1. Germline V lookup: CDR1 SNHLY, CDR2 FYNNEI. The CDR3 runs to 15 residues. V lost 4 bases to trimming and J lost 1 base; unmatched junction nucleotides: 1. CDR3 nucleotides: TGTGCCAGCAGTGTGGGACAGGGGAACACCGGGGAGCTGTTTTTT. Translating gives CASSVGQGNTGELFF.

There are a few counts of this clone. The chain is built from TRBV6-5 and TRBJ1-5; possible D gene TRBD1, 5 bases. CDR1 MNHEY and CDR2 SVGAGI come from the germline V gene. This CDR3 contains 15 residues. Trimming removed 5 bases from V and 4 bases from J, with 15 bases in between. CDR3 in DNA: TGTGCCAGCAGTAAGCTGAGTCGACAGAATCAGCCCCAGCATTTT. Protein product: CASSKLSRQNQPQHF.

This clone was counted many times. J is TRBJ1-6 and V is TRBV28, with 9 positions matching TRBD1. Germline V gene lookup returns CDR1 MDHEN and CDR2 SYDVKM. The CDR3 runs 12 residues. Written as DNA, the CDR3 is TGTGCGACGGGACAGGGTAATTCACCCCTCCACTTT. It encodes CATGQGNSPLHF. Supplemented by reference TRBV28 and TRBJ1-6, the full variable domain reads DVKVTQSSRYLVKRTGEKVFLECVQDMDHENMFWYRQDPGLGLRLIYFSYDVKMKEKGDIPEGYSVSREKKERFSLILESASTNQTSMYLCATGQGNSPLHFGNGTRLTVT.

The chain carries TRBV5-6 and TRBJ1-2; D is unresolved. Trimming took 0 bases from V and 8 from J, leaving 17 bases between them. The CDR3 runs to 15 residues. The germline CDR1 and CDR2 sequences are SGHDT and YYEEEE. For the CDR3, the DNA is TGTGCCAGCAGCTTGGCGGGAGGAAAGGTAGCGGGCTACACCTTC. It specifies CASSLAGGKVAGYTF.

There are many counts of this clone. This chain joins TRBV11-2 and TRBJ2-2; D unresolved. This CDR3 has 14 amino acids. Germline values: CDR1 SGHAT, CDR2 FQNNGV. Deletions cut 1 base from V and 6 bases from J, with 9 bases between. CDR3 sequence (DNA): TGTGCCAGCAGCTTAGCCCTAGGGCCCGGGGAGCTGTTTTTT. It encodes CASSLALGPGELFF.

This clone was detected only a few times. The V gene is TRBV2, the J gene TRBJ2-1; either TRBD1 or TRBD2 may supply D (5 bases each). This CDR3 spans 13 amino acids. Trimming pared 4 bases from V and 9 bases from J, leaving 13 bases between. Germline V CDR1 and CDR2: SNHLY, FYNNEI. The DNA of the CDR3 is TGTGCCAGCAGTGGACAGCCCCGGGGTGAGCAGTTCTTC. It specifies CASSGQPRGEQFF.

The V gene is TRBV7-2, the J gene TRBJ1-2; D unresolved. Germline-derived CDR1 and CDR2 are SGHTA and FQGNSA. The CDR3 has 13 amino acids. V gave up 3 bases and J gave up 8 bases, with 13 bases separating them. CDR3 DNA sequence: TGTGCCAGCAGCTTTACAGTTGTCGGAGGCTACACCTTC. This encodes CASSFTVVGGYTF.

V and J are TRBV7-9 and TRBJ1-1; D not certain. Germline V CDR1 and CDR2: SEHNR, FQNEAQ (reference sequence). Trimming cost V 0 bases and J 7 bases, with 12 bases left between them. This CDR3 comprises 14 residues. This CDR3 is CASSLAGLDGEAFF. CDR3 sequence (DNA): TGTGCCAGCAGCTTAGCTGGGCTGGACGGTGAAGCTTTCTTT.